This T cell receptor beta chain emerged from a study of T cell changes during pregnancy in multiple sclerosis. Data came from immunoSEQ multiplex PCR; TCRdb stores just in-frame clones and leaves some out. The table has under 130,000 clones, 80% to 95% seen once. The CDR3 totals 15 residues. V dropped 3 bases and J dropped 0 bases, with 10 bases sitting between them. CDR1 SGDLS and CDR2 YYNGEE come from the germline V gene. The sequencing here drew on peripheral blood, taken after pregnancy. The sequence was collected from a female donor with multiple sclerosis, enrolled in a pregnancy study. The rearrangement joins TRBV9 to TRBJ1-3; D unresolved. CDR3 in DNA: TGTGCCAGCAGCGGCGGCGGATACTCTGGAAACACCATATATTTT. Its translation: CASSGGGYSGNTIYF.